Shown below are 15 T cell receptor beta chains from a single sample sequenced in a study of shared clonotypes between healthy human individuals. Generated by immunoSEQ multiplex PCR, the TCRdb table keeps only in-frame clones and is missing some. The table lists 150,000 to 200,000 clones, about 66% of them singletons. Sequencing was done on a sample of memory CD4+ T cells sorted from blood. Subset reported: CD45RA-negative fraction. These TCRs come from a man aged 25 to 45 in good health.

In its sample, this clone was seen a few times. This chain joins TRBV11-3 and TRBJ2-1, with unresolved D. Germline loops: CDR1 SGHNT, CDR2 YENEEA. The V and J ends lost 0 bases and 10 bases respectively, with 13 bases between them. CDR3 size: 14 residues. CDR3 bases: TGTGCCAGCAGCTTAGACAGCAAGGTTGGCGAGCAGTTCTTC. Translated, it gives CASSLDSKVGEQFF.

The chain links TRBV10-3 to TRBJ2-1; the match to TRBD2 covers 11 bases. The germline CDR1 and CDR2 sequences are ENHRY and SYGVKD. The CDR3 is 15 residues long. J was trimmed by 6 bases and V by 4 bases; bases with no gene match: 5. The chain's CDR3 is CAISGLAGKGNEQFF. Written as DNA, the CDR3 is TGTGCCATCAGTGGACTAGCGGGAAAGGGCAATGAGCAGTTCTTC.

The V and J genes are TRBV27 and TRBJ2-1; TRBD2 agrees at 9 bases. In germline, CDR1 is MNHEY, CDR2 SMNVEV (reference sequence). The junction had 14 bases not matched to a gene; V was cut back by 1 base and J by 1 base. The CDR3 runs 20 residues. The CDR3 spells CASSLFFLAGGRGSYNEQFF. The CDR3 DNA reads as TGTGCCAGCAGTTTATTTTTCTTGGCGGGAGGGCGAGGATCCTACAATGAGCAGTTCTTC.

The chain uses TRBV11-3 and TRBJ2-1, with 9 bases identical to TRBD1. The CDR3 loop spans 16 amino acids. V was clipped by 5 bases and J by 6 bases; unmatched bases: 11. Looked up from germline, CDR1 is SGHNT and CDR2 is YENEEA. The CDR3 sequence is CASSPRYRGRLNEQFF. In nucleotides, the CDR3 is TGTGCCAGCAGCCCCCGGTACAGGGGGCGCCTCAATGAGCAGTTCTTC. Drawing the rest from reference TRBV11-3 and TRBJ2-1, the complete variable domain is EAGVVQSPRYKIIEKKQPVAFWCNPISGHNTLYWYLQNLGQGPELLIRYENEEAVDDSQLPKDRFSAERLKGVDSTLKIQPAELGDSAVYLCASSPRYRGRLNEQFFGPGTRLTVL.

This sequence joins TRBV28 and TRBJ1-5, with 7 bases fitting TRBD1. This CDR3 is 13 amino acids long. Germline CDR1 reads MDHEN; CDR2 reads SYDVKM. The trim removed 8 bases at V and 5 bases at J, leaving 6 bases unmatched. In nucleotides, the CDR3 is TGTGCCAGCGAGGGGGCGGGCGATCAGCCCCAGCATTTT. Protein product: CASEGAGDQPQHF.

The gene calls are TRBV28 and TRBJ1-2; TRBD1 aligns across 9 bases. Trimming at V came to 5 bases and at J to 2 bases, leaving 6 bases not matched to a gene. The CDR3 extends over 15 amino acids. Germline CDR1 is MDHEN and CDR2 is SYDVKM. The CDR3, as DNA: TGTGCCAGCAGTCTGTCCGGGACAGGGAACTATGGCTACACCTTC. Amino acids: CASSLSGTGNYGYTF.

The chain links TRBV28 to TRBJ2-3, with D uncertain. CDR1 and CDR2 from the germline V gene are MDHEN and SYDVKM. The V end lost 8 bases, the J end lost 4 bases, and 13 bases lay between the germline ends. This CDR3 spans 13 amino acids. CDR3 loop: CASLAPEADTQYF. In nucleotides, the CDR3 is TGTGCCAGCTTAGCCCCCGAGGCAGATACGCAGTATTTT.

The genes are TRBV7-8 and TRBJ2-7; 9 positions agree with TRBD1. With 5 bases clipped from V and 0 bases from J, the junction kept 8 bases outside the gene matches. The V gene's germline CDR1 is SGHVS and CDR2 FQNEAQ. This CDR3 is 16 amino acids long. The DNA of the CDR3 is TGTGCCAGCAGCGCTGGGCGACAGGGGGTCTCCTACGAGCAGTACTTC. Encoded protein: CASSAGRQGVSYEQYF.

The table lists this clone with a few counts. The chain carries TRBV28 and TRBJ1-3, with 8 positions matching TRBD1. CDR1 and CDR2 from the germline V gene are MDHEN and SYDVKM. This CDR3 contains 18 residues. J lost 2 bases, V lost 3 bases, and 12 bases had no gene match. In DNA form, the CDR3 reads TGTGCCAGCAGTTTTAGAATCAGGGGGCGAGGAGCTGGAAACACCATATATTTT. Protein: CASSFRIRGRGAGNTIYF.

This chain connects TRBV9 to TRBJ2-3; 9 bases agree with TRBD1. Losses at the gene ends were 4 bases for V and 3 bases for J; bases not matched to a gene: 6. CDR3 length: 15 residues. Germline values: CDR1 SGDLS, CDR2 YYNGEE. CDR3 sequence reads: CASSSGQGRTDTQYF. CDR3 nucleotides: TGTGCCAGCAGCTCCGGACAGGGGAGAACAGATACGCAGTATTTT.

This clone was detected a few times. The chain combines TRBV7-9 with TRBJ2-5; D may be TRBD1 (6 bases). Trimming removed 5 bases from V and 5 bases from J, with 12 bases in between. CDR1 and CDR2 (germline): SEHNR, FQNEAQ (reference sequence). The CDR3 consists of 13 residues. CDR3 DNA: TGTGCCAGCAGCGAACAGGGCCCTGAGACCCAGTACTTC. Residues: CASSEQGPETQYF.

V is TRBV5-5 and J is TRBJ2-5, with 7 bases lining up with TRBD2. The V gene end was trimmed by 4 bases and the J gene end by 7 bases; junction bases not matched to a gene: 13. The CDR3 totals 15 residues. Per the germline V gene, CDR1 is SGHKS and CDR2 is YYEKEE (reference sequence). CDR3 in amino acids: CASSPADSGAGTQYF. CDR3 DNA sequence: TGTGCCAGCAGCCCGGCCGACAGCGGGGCGGGGACCCAGTACTTC.

This chain joins TRBV5-4 and TRBJ2-1; 10 bases map to TRBD1. Trimming cost V 4 bases and J 3 bases; bases outside gene matches: 13. The CDR3 is 18 amino acids. CDR1 is SGHNT and CDR2 is YYREEE in the germline V gene (reference sequence). The CDR3: CASSPRTGGYMGYNEQFF. CDR3 DNA sequence: TGTGCCAGCAGCCCTCGGACAGGGGGATATATGGGCTACAATGAGCAGTTCTTC.

The V gene is TRBV9, the J gene TRBJ2-5, with D unclear. Germline V gene data show CDR1 as SGDLS and CDR2 as YYNGEE. The ends were cut back, 4 bases at V and 3 bases at J, with 16 bases in the middle. This CDR3 contains 15 residues. CDR3 protein: CASSFQMGREETQYF. Here the CDR3 DNA reads TGTGCCAGCAGCTTCCAGATGGGCCGGGAAGAGACCCAGTACTTC.

This clone has only one observation. The chain has TRBV7-2 and TRBJ2-7; a possible D gene is TRBD2 (6 bases). The CDR3 is made up of 15 amino acids. The germline gives CDR1 SGHTA, CDR2 FQGNSA. Trimming took off 5 bases at V and 12 bases at J, with 26 bases between the two ends. The CDR3 coding sequence is TGTGCCAGCAGCCTCCAGCCGGCGGACTACTATCCCCCGTACTTC. It yields the protein CASSLQPADYYPPYF.